This T cell receptor beta chain was identified during a study of OX40 agonist ivuxolimab in advanced cancers. As regards this clone: The antigen is undetermined.

The V gene's germline CDR1 is GTSNPN and CDR2 SVGIG (reference sequence). CDR3 size: 15 residues. Trimming removed 1 base from V and 4 bases from J, with 14 bases in between. Study-level points and caveats: Expanded clones were, on average, more numerous among CD8+ T cells than CD4+.

This table comes from immunoSEQ multiplex PCR, and its TCRdb copy is limited to in-frame clones, with some not included. Altogether approximately 90,000 clones are present, about 89% being singletons, with the ten largest covering approximately 1.5%. The V gene is TRBV30, the J gene TRBJ1-5; perhaps TRBD1 as D (5 bases). This material consisted of CD4+ or CD8+ T cells sorted from blood, taken in a trial of the OX40 agonist ivuxolimab. The sequence derives from an adult with an advanced solid tumor such as melanoma, head and neck, liver or kidney cancer. CDR3 loop: CAWSANGGGNQPQHF. CDR3 in DNA: TGTGCCTGGAGTGCCAATGGGGGGGGAAATCAGCCCCAGCATTTT. The full variable domain, in which reference TRBV30 and TRBJ1-5 provide the parts outside the CDR3, is SQTIHQWPATLVQPVGSPLSLECTVEGTSNPNLYWYRQAAGRGLQLLFYSVGIGQISSEVPQNLSASRPQDRQFILSSKKLLLSDSGFYLCAWSANGGGNQPQHFGDGTRLSIL.